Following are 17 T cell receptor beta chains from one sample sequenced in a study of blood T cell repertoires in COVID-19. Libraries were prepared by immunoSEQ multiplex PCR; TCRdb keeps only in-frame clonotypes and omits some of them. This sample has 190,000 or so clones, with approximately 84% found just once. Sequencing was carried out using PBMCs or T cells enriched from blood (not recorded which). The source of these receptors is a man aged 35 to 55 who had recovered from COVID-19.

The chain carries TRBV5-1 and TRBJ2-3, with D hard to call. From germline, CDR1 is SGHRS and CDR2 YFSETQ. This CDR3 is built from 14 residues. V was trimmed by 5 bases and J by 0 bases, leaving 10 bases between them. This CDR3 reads CASRTAASTDTQYF. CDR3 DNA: TGCGCCAGCAGGACGGCGGCTAGCACAGATACGCAGTATTTT.

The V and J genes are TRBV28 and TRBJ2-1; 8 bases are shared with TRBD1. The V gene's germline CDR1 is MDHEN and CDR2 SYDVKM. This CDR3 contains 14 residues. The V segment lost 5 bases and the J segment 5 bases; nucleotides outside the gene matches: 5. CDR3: CASSPGTGHNEQFF. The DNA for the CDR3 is TGTGCCAGCAGTCCCGGGACAGGACACAATGAGCAGTTCTTC.

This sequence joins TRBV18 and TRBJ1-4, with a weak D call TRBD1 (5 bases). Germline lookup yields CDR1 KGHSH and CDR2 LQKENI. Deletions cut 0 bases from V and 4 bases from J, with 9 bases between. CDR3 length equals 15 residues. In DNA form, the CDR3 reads TGTGCCAGCTCACCACCGCGAACAGGTAATGAAAAACTGTTTTTT. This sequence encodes CASSPPRTGNEKLFF.

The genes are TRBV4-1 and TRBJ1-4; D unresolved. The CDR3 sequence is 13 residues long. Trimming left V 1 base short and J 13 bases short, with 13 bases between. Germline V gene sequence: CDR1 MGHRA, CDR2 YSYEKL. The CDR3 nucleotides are TGCGCCAGCAGCCAAGGACTCCCGGGTGGACTGTTTTTT. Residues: CASSQGLPGGLFF.

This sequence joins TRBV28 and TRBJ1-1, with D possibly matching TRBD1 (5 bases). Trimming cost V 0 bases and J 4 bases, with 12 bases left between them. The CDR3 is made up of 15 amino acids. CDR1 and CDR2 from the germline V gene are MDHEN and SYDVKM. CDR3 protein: CASSLWGGDGTEAFF. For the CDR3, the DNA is TGTGCCAGCAGTTTATGGGGGGGGGATGGCACTGAAGCTTTCTTT.

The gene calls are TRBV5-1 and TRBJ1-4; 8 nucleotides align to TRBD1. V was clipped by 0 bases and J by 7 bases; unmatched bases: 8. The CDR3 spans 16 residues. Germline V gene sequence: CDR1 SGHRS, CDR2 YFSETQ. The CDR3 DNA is TGCGCCAGCAGCTTGGCCCCAGGGGGCTTTCGTGAAAAACTGTTTTTT. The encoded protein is CASSLAPGGFREKLFF.

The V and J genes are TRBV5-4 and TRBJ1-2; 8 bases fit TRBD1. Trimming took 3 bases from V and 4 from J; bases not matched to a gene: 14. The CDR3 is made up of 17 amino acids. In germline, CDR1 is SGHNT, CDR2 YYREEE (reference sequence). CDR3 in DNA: TGTGCCAGCAGCTCTCCGGCAGGGGGCCCAGGAAGCTATGGCTACACCTTC. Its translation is CASSSPAGGPGSYGYTF.

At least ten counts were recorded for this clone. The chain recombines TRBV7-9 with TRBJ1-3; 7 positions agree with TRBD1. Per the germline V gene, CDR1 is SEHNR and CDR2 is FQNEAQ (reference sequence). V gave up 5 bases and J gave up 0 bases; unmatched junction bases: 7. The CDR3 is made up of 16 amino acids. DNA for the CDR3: TGTGCCAGCAGCCCCCGGGACAGTCACTCTGGAAACACCATATATTTT. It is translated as CASSPRDSHSGNTIYF.

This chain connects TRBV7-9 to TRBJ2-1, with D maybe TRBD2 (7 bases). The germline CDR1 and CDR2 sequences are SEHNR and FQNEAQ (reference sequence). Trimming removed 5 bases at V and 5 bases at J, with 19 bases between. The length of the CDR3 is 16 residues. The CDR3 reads CASSLSLGGAHNEQFF. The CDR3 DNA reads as TGTGCCAGCAGCCTTAGCCTTGGGGGGGCGCACAATGAGCAGTTCTTC.

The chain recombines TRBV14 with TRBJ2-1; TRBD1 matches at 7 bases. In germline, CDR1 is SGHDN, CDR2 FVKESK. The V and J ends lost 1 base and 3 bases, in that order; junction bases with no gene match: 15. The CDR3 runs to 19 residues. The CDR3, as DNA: TGTGCCAGCAGCCAAGCGTACGCAAACCGGGACAGATTCTACAATGAGCAGTTCTTC. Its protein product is CASSQAYANRDRFYNEQFF.

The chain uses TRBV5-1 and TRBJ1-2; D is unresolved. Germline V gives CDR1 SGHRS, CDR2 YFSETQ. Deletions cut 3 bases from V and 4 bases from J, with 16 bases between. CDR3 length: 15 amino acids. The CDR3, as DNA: TGCGCCAGCAGCTGGGAGATCACAGTTTTCTATGGCTACACCTTC. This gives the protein CASSWEITVFYGYTF.

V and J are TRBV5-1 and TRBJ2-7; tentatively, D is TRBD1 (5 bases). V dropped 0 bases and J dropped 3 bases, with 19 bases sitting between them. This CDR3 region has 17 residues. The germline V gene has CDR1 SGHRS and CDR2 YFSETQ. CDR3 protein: CASSLGASGADVYEQYF. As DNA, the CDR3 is TGCGCCAGCAGCTTGGGGGCCTCTGGGGCCGATGTCTACGAGCAGTACTTC. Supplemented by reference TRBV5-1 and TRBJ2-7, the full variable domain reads KAGVTQTPRYLIKTRGQQVTLSCSPISGHRSVSWYQQTPGQGLQFLFEYFSETQRNKGNFPGRFSGRQFSNSRSEMNVSTLELGDSALYLCASSLGASGADVYEQYFGPGTRLTVT.

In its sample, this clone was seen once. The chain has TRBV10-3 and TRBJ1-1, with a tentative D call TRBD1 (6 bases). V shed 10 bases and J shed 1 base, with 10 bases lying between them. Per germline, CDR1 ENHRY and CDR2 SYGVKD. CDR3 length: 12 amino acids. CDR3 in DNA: TGTGCCACGACAGGCCCGAACACTGAAGCTTTCTTT. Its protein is CATTGPNTEAFF.

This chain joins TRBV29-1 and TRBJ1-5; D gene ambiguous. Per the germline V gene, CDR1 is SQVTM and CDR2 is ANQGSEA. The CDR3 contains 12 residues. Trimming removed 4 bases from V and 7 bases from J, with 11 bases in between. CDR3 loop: CSVGGYEQPQHF. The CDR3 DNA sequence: TGCAGCGTTGGCGGGTATGAACAGCCCCAGCATTTT.

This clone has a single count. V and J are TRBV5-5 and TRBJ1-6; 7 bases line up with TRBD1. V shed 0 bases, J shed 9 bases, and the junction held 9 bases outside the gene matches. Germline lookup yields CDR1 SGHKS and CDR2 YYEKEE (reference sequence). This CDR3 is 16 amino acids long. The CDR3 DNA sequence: TGTGCCAGCAGCTTGGCTTTTGGGCAGGGGGGTTCACCCCTCCACTTT. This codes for CASSLAFGQGGSPLHF. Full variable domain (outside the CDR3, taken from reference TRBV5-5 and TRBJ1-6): DAGVTQSPTHLIKTRGQQVTLRCSPISGHKSVSWYQQVLGQGPQFIFQYYEKEERGRGNFPDRFSARQFPNYSSELNVNALLLGDSALYLCASSLAFGQGGSPLHFGNGTRLTVT.

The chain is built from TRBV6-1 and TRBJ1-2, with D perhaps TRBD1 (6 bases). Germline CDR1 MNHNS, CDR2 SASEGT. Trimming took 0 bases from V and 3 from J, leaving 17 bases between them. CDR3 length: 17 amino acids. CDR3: CASSEARTTGLYYGYTF. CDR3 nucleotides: TGTGCCAGCAGTGAAGCAAGAACGACAGGATTGTACTATGGCTACACCTTC.

CDR3 protein: CASSIDHRGRFAYEQYF. In nucleotides, the CDR3 is TGTGCCAGTAGTATAGATCACAGGGGGCGGTTTGCCTACGAGCAGTACTTC. This chain connects TRBV19 to TRBJ2-7; 9 positions agree with TRBD1. Germline-derived CDR1 and CDR2 are LNHDA and SQIVND (reference sequence). The CDR3 sequence is 17 residues long. Trimming cost V 0 bases and J 2 bases; bases outside gene matches: 8.